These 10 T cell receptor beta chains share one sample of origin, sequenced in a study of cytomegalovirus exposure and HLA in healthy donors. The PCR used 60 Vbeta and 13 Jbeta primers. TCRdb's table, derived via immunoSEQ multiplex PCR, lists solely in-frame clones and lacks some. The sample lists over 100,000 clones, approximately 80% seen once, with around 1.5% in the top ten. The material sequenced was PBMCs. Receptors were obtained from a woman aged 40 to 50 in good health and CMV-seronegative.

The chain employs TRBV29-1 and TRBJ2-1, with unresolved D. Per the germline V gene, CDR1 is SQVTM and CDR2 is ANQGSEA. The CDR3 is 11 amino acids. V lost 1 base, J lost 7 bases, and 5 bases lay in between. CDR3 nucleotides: TGCAGCGTTGAAGTAACAAATGAGCAGTTCTTC. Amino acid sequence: CSVEVTNEQFF.

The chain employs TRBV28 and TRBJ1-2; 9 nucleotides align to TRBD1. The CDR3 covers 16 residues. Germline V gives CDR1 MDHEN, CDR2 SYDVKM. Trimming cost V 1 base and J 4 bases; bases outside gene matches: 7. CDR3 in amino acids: CASSLSGQGKIYGYTF. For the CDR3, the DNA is TGTGCCAGCAGTTTATCAGGACAGGGGAAGATCTATGGCTACACCTTC.

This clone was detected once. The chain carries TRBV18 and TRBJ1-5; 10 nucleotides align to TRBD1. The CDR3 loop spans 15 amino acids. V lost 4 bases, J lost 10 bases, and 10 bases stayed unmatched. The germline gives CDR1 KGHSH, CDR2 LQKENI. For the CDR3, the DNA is TGTGCCAGCTCACGAGGGACAGGGGCCACTGTCCCCCAGCATTTT. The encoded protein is CASSRGTGATVPQHF.

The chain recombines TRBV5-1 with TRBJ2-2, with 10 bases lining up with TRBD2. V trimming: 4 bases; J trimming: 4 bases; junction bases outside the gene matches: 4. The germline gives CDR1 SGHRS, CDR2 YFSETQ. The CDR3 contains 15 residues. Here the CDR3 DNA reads TGCGCCAGCAGCCCCAGCGGGGGGGCCACCGGGGAGCTGTTTTTT. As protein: CASSPSGGATGELFF.

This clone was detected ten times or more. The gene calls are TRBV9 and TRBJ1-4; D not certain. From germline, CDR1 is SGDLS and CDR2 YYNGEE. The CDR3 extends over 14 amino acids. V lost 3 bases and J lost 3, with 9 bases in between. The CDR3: CASSGRQPNEKLFF. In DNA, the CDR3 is TGTGCCAGCAGCGGGAGGCAACCTAATGAAAAACTGTTTTTT.

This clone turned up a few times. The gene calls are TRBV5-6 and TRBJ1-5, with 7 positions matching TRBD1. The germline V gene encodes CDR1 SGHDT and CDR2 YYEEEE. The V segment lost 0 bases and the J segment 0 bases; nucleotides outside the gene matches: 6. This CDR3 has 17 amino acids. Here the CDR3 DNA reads TGTGCCAGCAGCTTGGGGGACAGCGTGTATAGCAATCAGCCCCAGCATTTT. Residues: CASSLGDSVYSNQPQHF.

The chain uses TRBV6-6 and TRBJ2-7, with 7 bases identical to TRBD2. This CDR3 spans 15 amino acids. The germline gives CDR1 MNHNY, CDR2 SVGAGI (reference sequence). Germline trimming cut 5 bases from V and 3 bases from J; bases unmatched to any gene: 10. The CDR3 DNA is TGTGCCAGCAGTCGGTCCGGGACTAAGGGCTACGAGCAGTACTTC. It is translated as CASSRSGTKGYEQYF.

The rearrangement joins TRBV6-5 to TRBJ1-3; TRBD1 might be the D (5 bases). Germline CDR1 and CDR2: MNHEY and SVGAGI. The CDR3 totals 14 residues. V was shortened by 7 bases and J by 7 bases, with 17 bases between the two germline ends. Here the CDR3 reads CASTTGGEGNTIYF. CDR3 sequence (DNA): TGTGCCAGCACCACGGGGGGAGAGGGGAACACCATATATTTT.

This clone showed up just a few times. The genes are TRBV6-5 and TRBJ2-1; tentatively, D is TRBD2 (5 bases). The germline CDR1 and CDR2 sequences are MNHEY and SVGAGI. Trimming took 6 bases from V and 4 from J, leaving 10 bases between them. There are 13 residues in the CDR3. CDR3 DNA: TGTGCCAGCAGCCAAGGGAGATACAATGAGCAGTTCTTC. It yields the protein CASSQGRYNEQFF.

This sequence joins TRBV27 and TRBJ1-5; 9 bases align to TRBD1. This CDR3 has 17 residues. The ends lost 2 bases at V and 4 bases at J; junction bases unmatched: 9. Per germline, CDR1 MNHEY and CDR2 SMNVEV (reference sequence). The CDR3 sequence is CASSLPPRQGVNQPQHF. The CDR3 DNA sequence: TGTGCCAGCAGTTTACCCCCTCGACAGGGGGTAAATCAGCCCCAGCATTTT.